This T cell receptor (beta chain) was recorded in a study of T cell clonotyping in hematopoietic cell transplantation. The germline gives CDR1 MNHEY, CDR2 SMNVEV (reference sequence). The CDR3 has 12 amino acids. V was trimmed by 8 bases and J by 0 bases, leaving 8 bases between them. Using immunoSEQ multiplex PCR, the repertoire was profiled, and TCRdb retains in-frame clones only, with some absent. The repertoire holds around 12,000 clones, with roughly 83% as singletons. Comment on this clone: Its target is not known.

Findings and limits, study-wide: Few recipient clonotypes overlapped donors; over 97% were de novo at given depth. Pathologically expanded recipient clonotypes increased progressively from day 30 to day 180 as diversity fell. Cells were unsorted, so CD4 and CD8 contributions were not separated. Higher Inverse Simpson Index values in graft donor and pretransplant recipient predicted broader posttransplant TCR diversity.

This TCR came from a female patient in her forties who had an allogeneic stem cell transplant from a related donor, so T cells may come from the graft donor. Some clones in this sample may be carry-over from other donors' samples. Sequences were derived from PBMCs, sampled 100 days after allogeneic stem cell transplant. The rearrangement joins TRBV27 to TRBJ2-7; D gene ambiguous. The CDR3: CASYISSYEQYF. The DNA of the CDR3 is TGTGCCAGCTATATAAGCTCCTACGAGCAGTACTTC.